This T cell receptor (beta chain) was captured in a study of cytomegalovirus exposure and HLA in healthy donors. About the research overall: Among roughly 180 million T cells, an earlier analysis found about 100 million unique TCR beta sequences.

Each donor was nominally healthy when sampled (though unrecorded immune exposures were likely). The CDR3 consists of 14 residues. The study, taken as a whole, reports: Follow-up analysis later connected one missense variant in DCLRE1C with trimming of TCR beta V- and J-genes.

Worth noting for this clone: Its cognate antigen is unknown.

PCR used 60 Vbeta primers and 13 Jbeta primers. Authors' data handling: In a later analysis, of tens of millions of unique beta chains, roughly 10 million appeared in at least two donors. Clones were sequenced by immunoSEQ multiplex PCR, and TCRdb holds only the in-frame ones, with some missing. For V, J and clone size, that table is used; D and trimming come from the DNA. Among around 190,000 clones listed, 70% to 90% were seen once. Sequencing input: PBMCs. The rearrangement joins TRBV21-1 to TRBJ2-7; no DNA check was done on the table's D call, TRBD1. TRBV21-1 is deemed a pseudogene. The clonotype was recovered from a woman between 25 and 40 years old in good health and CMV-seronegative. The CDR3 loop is CASSTWDRGHEQYF. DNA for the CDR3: TGTGCCAGCAGCACTTGGGACAGGGGTCACGAGCAGTACTTC.